This T cell receptor beta chain is drawn from a study of OX40 agonist ivuxolimab in advanced cancers. Context from the whole study: Ivuxolimab was a fully human IgG2 agonistic monoclonal antibody targeting the costimulatory receptor OX40 (CD134). The dose-escalation cohort was about 87% male with a mean age of about 60 years, ranging from roughly 23 to 79. Of the roughly 50 dose-escalation patients, hepatocellular carcinoma was present in some 19, melanoma in some 15, renal cell carcinoma in 9 and head and neck cancer in 9. Prior anti-PD-1, anti-PD-L1 or anti-CTLA-4 therapy was permitted, and approximately 42% of dose-escalation patients had received checkpoint inhibitors. Partial responses occurred in three dose-escalation patients, of whom one had hepatocellular carcinoma and two had cutaneous melanoma. The purpose of peripheral TCRbeta sequencing was to test whether ivuxolimab changed TCR sequence diversity and led to clonal T-cell expansion. The paper describes the monotherapy dose-escalation part (N of about 55 patients) of the phase I trial of ivuxolimab. Intravenous ivuxolimab was administered to patients every 2 weeks at six dose levels: 0.01, 0.1, 0.3, 1.5, 3 and 10 mg/kg.

For sequencing of the TCRbeta CDR3 region, genomic DNA was extracted from the sorted cells. The immunoSEQ Assay was used to sequence the TCRbeta CDR3 regions. TCRdb's version of the immuneACCESS table is confined to in-frame rearrangements and falls short of the full clone set. An unresolved V gene accounts for under half of the shortfall where checked; the remainder is of unknown origin. The sample table contains around 92,000 clones; only one count was recorded for less than 95% of them. The top ten hold 0.15% to 0.2% of the sample. V and J are truncated by 5 bases and 6 bases respectively, leaving an intervening sequence of 17 bases. For CDR1 and CDR2, the germline V gene (reference sequence) lists SEHNR and FQNEAQ. The CDR3 spans 14 residues, from the cysteine through the phenylalanine. Of the read, only the CDR3 DNA is kept; its 42 bases are in frame from base 1. Notes on this clone: Its antigen is not yet known. No much larger clonotype is one base removed from it; base qualities were not supplied.

The trial excluded patients who had a history of autoimmune disease or were on systemic immunosuppression. Peripheral blood for TCR sequencing was collected from all dose cohorts at baseline, on cycle 4 day 1, and on cycle 7 day 1. Samples came from an open-label, multicenter, first-in-human phase I dose-escalation trial of ivuxolimab. Adults with locally advanced or metastatic head and neck squamous cell, hepatocellular, melanoma or renal cell carcinoma were enrolled in the trial. Before TCR sequencing, CD4+ T cells and CD8+ T cells from peripheral blood were sorted into separate populations. What the research found in general, with its limitations: The antigen specificity of the clonally expanded peripheral T cells was not determined. Low levels of normalized T-cell clonal expansion were also seen in some patients who did not respond. After ivuxolimab, expanded clones were on average more numerous among CD8+ T cells than among CD4+ T cells. In partial responders in the 0.1-3.0 mg/kg groups, normalized peripheral clonal expansion was found to be among the lowest, especially among CD8+ T cells. At doses of 0.1 to 3.0 mg/kg, clonal expansion of both CD4+ and CD8+ blood T cells was observed from baseline to week 6.

This chain joins TRBV7-9 to TRBJ2-7, with the D gene tentatively TRBD1 or TRBD2, based on 5 matching bases in each. This TCR was recovered from an adult with an advanced solid tumor such as melanoma, head and neck, liver or kidney cancer. The sample here was CD4+ or CD8+ T cells sorted from blood, taken in a trial of the OX40 agonist ivuxolimab. The CDR3 loop reads CASSTAAGTPEQYF. The DNA sequence is as follows: TGTGCCAGCAGCACCGCAGCCGGGACCCCCGAGCAGTACTTC.